A single sample gave rise to the 23 T cell receptor beta chains below, sequenced in a study of blood T cell repertoires in COVID-19. Repertoires were generated with immunoSEQ multiplex PCR, while TCRdb's copy carries only in-frame clones and drops some. The data show 250,000 to 350,000 clones, about four fifths seen once. The specimen sequenced was peripheral blood. The source is a human donor with COVID-19, enrolled during active disease. The donor label of this sample is uncertain.

The CDR3 DNA reads as TGTGCCAGCAGACTGACAGGGGAAAATCCCTACGAGCAGTACTTC. It is translated as CASRLTGENPYEQYF. This chain links TRBV6-6 with TRBJ2-7; 8 bases match TRBD1. The CDR3 totals 15 residues. V was clipped by 6 bases and J by 2 bases; unmatched bases: 9. Germline-derived CDR1 and CDR2 are MNHNY and SVGAGI (reference sequence).

This chain uses TRBV28 with TRBJ1-1; D ambiguous. Germline V lookup: CDR1 MDHEN, CDR2 SYDVKM. V gave up 8 bases and J gave up 5 bases, with 24 bases separating them. CDR3 length equals 16 residues. CDR3 in DNA: TGTGCCAGCTTCGGTGAGGGTTCTAGGGTGGGGACTGAAGCTTTCTTT. Translated: CASFGEGSRVGTEAFF.

This sequence joins TRBV19 and TRBJ2-5; 13 bases match TRBD2. V lost 4 bases and J lost 5; bases outside the gene matches: 10. Germline CDR1 and CDR2: LNHDA and SQIVND (reference sequence). The CDR3 is made up of 17 amino acids. In DNA, the CDR3 is TGTGCCAGTAGTAAGCGACTAGCGGGAGGTGTTCGCGAGACCCAGTACTTC. Its protein is CASSKRLAGGVRETQYF.

This chain joins TRBV29-1 and TRBJ2-6; no definite D call. Trimming shortened V by 6 bases and J by 0 bases, and 12 bases separated the two germline ends. Per germline, CDR1 SQVTM and CDR2 ANQGSEA. The length of the CDR3 is 15 residues. The CDR3 nucleotides are TGCAGCGTGGCGACACCTCCCTCTGGGGCCAACGTCCTGACTTTC. It specifies CSVATPPSGANVLTF.

The genes are TRBV3-1 (or the pseudogene TRBV3-2) and TRBJ1-5, with D possibly TRBD1 on 6 matching bases. Germline CDR1 and CDR2: LGHDT and YNNKEL (reference sequence). CDR3 length equals 13 residues. V was trimmed by 3 bases and J by 5 bases, leaving 8 bases between them. DNA for the CDR3: TGTGCCAGCAGCCAGGGGGCTTATCAGCCCCAGCATTTT. It translates to CASSQGAYQPQHF.

The genes are TRBV6-2 or TRBV6-3 and TRBJ1-6; no definite D call. The CDR3 runs to 15 residues. V lost 0 bases and J lost 8, with 11 bases in between. CDR1 is MNHEY, CDR2 SVGEGT, per germline. In nucleotides, the CDR3 is TGTGCCAGCAGTTACTCGAGGCAGACTGATTCACCCCTCCACTTT. Protein sequence: CASSYSRQTDSPLHF.

The rearrangement uses TRBV27 and TRBJ2-3, with 12 bases matching TRBD1. This CDR3 has 16 amino acids. CDR1 MNHEY and CDR2 SMNVEV come from the germline V gene (reference sequence). V shed 5 bases, J shed 2 bases, and the junction held 5 bases outside the gene matches. CDR3 sequence (DNA): TGTGCCAGCAGTAGGGACAGGGGGCGCGTCACAGATACGCAGTATTTT. This translates into CASSRDRGRVTDTQYF.

The gene calls are TRBV7-2 and TRBJ2-7; D gene unclear. There are 13 residues in the CDR3. The germline V gene has CDR1 SGHTA and CDR2 FQGNSA. The V and J ends lost 3 bases and 2 bases respectively, with 8 bases between them. The CDR3 DNA reads TGTGCCAGCAGCTTGACCACAGCCTACGAGCAGTACTTC. Encoded protein: CASSLTTAYEQYF.

The chain couples TRBV5-5 to TRBJ2-3; 8 bases map to TRBD2. The CDR3 contains 16 residues. J was trimmed by 1 base and V by 3 bases; bases with no gene match: 7. CDR1 SGHKS and CDR2 YYEKEE come from the germline V gene (reference sequence). This chain's CDR3 is CASSSGGAHGTDTQYF. DNA of the CDR3: TGTGCCAGCAGCTCGGGGGGGGCCCACGGCACAGATACGCAGTATTTT.

V and J are TRBV30 and TRBJ2-2; D gene unclear. The germline V gene has CDR1 GTSNPN and CDR2 SVGIG (reference sequence). The germline V and J ends were trimmed by 1 base and 2 bases, with 5 bases remaining between them. The CDR3 is 13 amino acids. CDR3 nucleotide sequence: TGTGCCTGGAGTGGGCTTAACACCGGGGAGCTGTTTTTT. Protein sequence: CAWSGLNTGELFF.

The chain has TRBV4-2 and TRBJ2-3; TRBD2 matches 7 bases. The CDR3 has 16 residues. V lost 2 bases to trimming and J lost 1 base; unmatched junction nucleotides: 6. Germline assignment: CDR1 LGHNA and CDR2 YNFKEQ. CDR3 sequence reads: CASSQQRGGGTDTQYF. The CDR3 nucleotides read TGTGCCAGCAGCCAACAGCGCGGGGGAGGCACAGATACGCAGTATTTT.

The rearrangement joins TRBV24-1 to TRBJ2-2; the D gene is possibly TRBD1 (5 bases). Germline CDR1 reads KGHDR; CDR2 reads SFDVKD. This CDR3 contains 18 residues. Trimming removed 4 bases at V and 5 bases at J, with 22 bases between. CDR3 amino acids: CATSDPTTHTGLTGELFF. The CDR3 DNA reads TGTGCCACCAGTGACCCCACAACCCACACAGGCCTAACCGGGGAGCTGTTTTTT.

The CDR3 DNA is TGTGCCAGCAGCTTAGTGACAGGGGATCTCAATGAGCAGTTCTTC. Translation: CASSLVTGDLNEQFF. The chain links TRBV7-2 to TRBJ2-1; 8 bases map to TRBD1. The CDR3 is made up of 15 amino acids. V was clipped by 1 base and J by 6 bases; unmatched bases: 5. The V gene's germline CDR1 is SGHTA and CDR2 FQGNSA.

In this sample, this clone turned up many times. The chain carries TRBV9 and TRBJ1-3; D is possibly TRBD1 (5 bases). The V gene's germline CDR1 is SGDLS and CDR2 YYNGEE. Trimming shortened V by 0 bases and J by 4 bases, and 11 bases separated the two germline ends. The CDR3 has 15 residues. The CDR3 reads CASSVGRAAGNTIYF. The DNA for the CDR3 is TGTGCCAGCAGCGTAGGCAGGGCAGCGGGAAACACCATATATTTT.

This clone was seen just once. This chain connects TRBV12-5 to TRBJ2-3; D unresolved. Germline values: CDR1 LGHNT, CDR2 FRNRAP. This CDR3 contains 13 residues. V gave up 6 bases and J gave up 3 bases, with 10 bases separating them. In DNA, the CDR3 is TGTGCTAGTGGGGAGTATGGGACAGATACGCAGTATTTT. Protein: CASGEYGTDTQYF. The whole variable domain, filled in from reference TRBV12-5 and TRBJ2-3, reads DARVTQTPRHKVTEMGQEVTMRCQPILGHNTVFWYRQTMMQGLELLAYFRNRAPLDDSGMPKDRFSAEMPDATLATLKIQPSEPRDSAVYFCASGEYGTDTQYFGPGTRLTVL.

Concerning this clone itself: One end of the junction fails to match germline, which may point to a read error. The CDR3, as DNA: TGTGCCAGCAGCCCTCCGGCAGCGCGGATCTCCTTC. It specifies CASSPPAARISF. The V and J genes are TRBV7-9 and TRBJ1-2; D ambiguous. The CDR3 contains 12 residues. Germline loops: CDR1 SEHNR, CDR2 FQNEAQ (reference sequence). Full variable domain (outside the CDR3, taken from reference TRBV7-9 and TRBJ1-2): DTGVSQNPRHKITKRGQNVTFRCDPISEHNRLYWYRQTLGQGPEFLTYFQNEAQLEKSRLLSDRFSAERPKGSFSTLEIQRTEQGDSAMYLCASSPPAARISFGSGTRLTVV.

J is TRBJ2-6 and V is TRBV5-1; no definite D call. From germline, CDR1 is SGHRS and CDR2 YFSETQ. Trimming pared 0 bases from V and 0 bases from J, leaving 13 bases between. The CDR3 covers 18 residues. Written as DNA, the CDR3 is TGCGCCAGCAGCTTGGAAGGCACAGCCCTCTCTGGGGCCAACGTCCTGACTTTC. Its protein product is CASSLEGTALSGANVLTF.

This rearrangement joins TRBV3-1 (or the pseudogene TRBV3-2) to TRBJ2-3; TRBD2 agrees at 8 bases. Germline-derived CDR1 and CDR2 are LGHDT and YNNKEL (reference sequence). The CDR3 is made up of 19 amino acids. V trimming: 0 bases; J trimming: 4 bases; junction bases outside the gene matches: 15. The CDR3 DNA reads as TGTGCCAGCAGCCAAGATCCGAATCTGGCGGGAGGAGGGGCAGATACGCAGTATTTT. Its protein product is CASSQDPNLAGGGADTQYF.

V gene TRBV4-1 combines with J gene TRBJ2-7; 8 nucleotides agree with TRBD1. V shed 0 bases and J 0 bases; nucleotides not matched to a gene: 7. The CDR3 is 17 amino acids. CDR1 and CDR2 (germline): MGHRA, YSYEKL. In DNA, the CDR3 is TGCGCCAGCAGCCAAGATCGCCGGGACAGGTACTCCTACGAGCAGTACTTC. Translating it yields CASSQDRRDRYSYEQYF.

The chain employs TRBV5-1 and TRBJ2-3, with 9 nucleotides matching TRBD2. Trimming took 3 bases from V and 1 from J; bases not matched to a gene: 6. Germline assignment: CDR1 SGHRS and CDR2 YFSETQ. The CDR3 contains 16 residues. The CDR3 coding sequence is TGCGCCAGCAGCTCTATAGCGGGAGAGGGCACAGATACGCAGTATTTT. Translating gives CASSSIAGEGTDTQYF.

The chain carries TRBV27 and TRBJ1-1; TRBD1 matches 9 bases. V lost 4 bases, J lost 5 bases, and 8 bases stayed unmatched. This CDR3 region has 15 residues. Germline V lookup: CDR1 MNHEY, CDR2 SMNVEV (reference sequence). The CDR3 bases are TGTGCCAGCAGTTCCCGATTACAGGGGGCAACTGAAGCTTTCTTT. This gives the protein CASSSRLQGATEAFF.

The chain couples TRBV27 to TRBJ2-3; TRBD1 might be the D (6 bases). Germline CDR1 is MNHEY and CDR2 is SMNVEV (reference sequence). The CDR3 runs 14 residues. V lost 2 bases and J lost 3, with 9 bases in between. The CDR3 protein is CASSLTGITDTQYF. CDR3 bases: TGTGCCAGCAGTTTAACAGGGATTACAGATACGCAGTATTTT.

This clone turned up a few times. V is TRBV15 and J is TRBJ1-2; 10 positions match TRBD1. Germline V gene lookup returns CDR1 LNHNV and CDR2 YYDKDF (reference sequence). The CDR3 extends over 15 amino acids. After removal of 3 bases from V and 2 bases from J, the junction contained 3 bases not matched to a gene. CDR3 protein: CATSSRTGGNYGYTF. Written as DNA, the CDR3 is TGTGCCACCAGCAGCAGGACAGGGGGGAACTATGGCTACACCTTC. Looking up the rest from reference TRBV15 and TRBJ1-2 gives the full variable domain: DAMVIQNPRYQVTQFGKPVTLSCSQTLNHNVMYWYQQKSSQAPKLLFHYYDKDFNNEADTPDNFQSRRPNTSFCFLDIRSPGLGDTAMYLCATSSRTGGNYGYTFGSGTRLTVV.